This T cell receptor beta chain was retrieved from a study of blood T cell repertoires in COVID-19. Across the study: The analysed material was cDNA or gDNA that came from T cells, B-cell-depleted T cells, or PBMCs.

Authors' processing steps: Reference gene primer amplification gave nucleated cell count estimates. Using immunoSEQ multiplex PCR, the repertoire was profiled, and TCRdb retains in-frame clones only, with some absent. D and trimming were read from the DNA, whereas the V and J calls and clone size are those reported in that table. The sample has 84,000 or so clones; about 82% are singletons. The CDR3 sequence is 16 residues long. From germline, CDR1 is MNHEY and CDR2 SMNVEV (reference sequence). Trimming shortened V by 6 bases and J by 1 base, and 15 bases separated the two germline ends. The V gene is TRBV27, the J gene TRBJ2-2; tentative D call: TRBD2 (6 bases). This receptor was obtained from a woman of 80 years or more with acute or convalescent COVID-19. Input material: peripheral blood. The CDR3 DNA sequence: TGTGCCAGCAGACCCCCTGCCGGGGGGAACACCGGGGAGCTGTTTTTT. Its protein product is CASRPPAGGNTGELFF.